This T cell receptor (beta chain) was captured by sequencing in a study of T cell repertoires in ileal Crohn's disease. This table comes from immunoSEQ multiplex PCR, and its TCRdb copy is limited to in-frame clones, with some not included. The table has under 20,000 clones, 75% to 90% seen once; the top ten hold about 9.4%. Germline assignment: CDR1 SGHAT and CDR2 FQNNGV. With 5 bases removed from V and 5 bases from J, the gap between germline ends came to 10 bases. This CDR3 is built from 12 residues. This TCR derives from an adult with Crohn's disease. This chain links TRBV11-2 with TRBJ2-7; a possible D gene is TRBD2 (5 bases). Sequenced material: ileal tissue. DNA for the CDR3: TGTGCCAGCAGCACGGACGGGAACGAGCAGTACTTC. It translates to CASSTDGNEQYF.